What follows is one TCR beta chain and its context. What it recognizes is unknown. Lactation, pregnancy, other autoimmune disease or uncontrolled infection led to exclusion of patients. Used for diagnoses were clinical symptoms, serum thyroxine and TRAb, thyroid ultrasound and orbital computed tomography. V lost 8 bases and J lost 6; bases outside the gene matches: 7. CDR3 length: 12 residues. Germline V gene sequence: CDR1 SQVTM, CDR2 ANQGSEA. Amplified TCR beta CDR3 regions derived from RNA transcripts. Carried out on the TCR CDR3, a first-round RT-PCR used the HTBI primer set. TCRdb fed the multiplex PCR reads into MiXCR, producing one record per CDR3 protein. The sample includes roughly 500,000 distinct CDR3 sequences, 46% of them seen just once. The record originates from a study of T cells in Graves' hyperthyroidism and ophthalmopathy. Notes on the study in general: Within blood appeared most thyroid clonotypes that had expanded above 0.001. From stable hyperthyroidism, ophthalmopathy was separated by a 13 V-J model.

Material: peripheral blood or thyroid tissue (not recorded which). This sequence originates from an adult woman with Graves' disease, either hyperthyroidism or ophthalmopathy (not recorded which). The gene calls are TRBV29-1 and TRBJ2-5; 9 bases fit TRBD1. The CDR3 spells CSWGQGVKTQYF. The DNA for the CDR3 is TGCAGCTGGGGACAGGGTGTCAAGACCCAGTACTTC.